The clone carrying this TCR beta chain showed up just a few times. The data were taken from a study of CD8 T cells in ankylosing spondylitis. MiXCR was run by TCRdb on the 5' RACE reads, yielding one entry per CDR3 protein. The top ten hold 25% to 30% of the sample, which has over 25,000 distinct CDR3 sequences, 7.9% seen once. From germline, CDR1 is SNHLY and CDR2 FYNNEI. The germline V and J ends were trimmed by 3 bases and 7 bases, with 11 bases remaining between them. The CDR3 is made up of 13 amino acids. Specimen: blood. The clonotype was recovered from a male donor with ankylosing spondylitis or in good health (not recorded which). The chain carries TRBV2 and TRBJ2-3; D uncertain. CDR3 region: CASSEAAPNTQYF. Here the CDR3 DNA reads TGTGCCAGCAGTGAGGCAGCTCCAAATACGCAGTATTTT.